This paragraph covers one T cell receptor (beta chain) sequence. The antigen is unknown. A J-beta primer mix and a sample-barcoded 5' primer were used in a second PCR of roughly 7 to 12 cycles. TCRdb used MiXCR to reprocess the 5' RACE reads, holding one entry per CDR3 protein. The sample comprises about 680,000 distinct CDR3 sequences, over 45% of which are singletons, and roughly a third rests with the top ten. This specimen belongs to a study of blood T cells in healthy people across ages. Notes on the study in general: More naive CD4+ cells and higher diversity were found in long-lived than in aged donors.

The germline V gene encodes CDR1 MGHDK and CDR2 SYGVNS. The CDR3 runs 14 residues. Trimming removed 1 base from V and 3 bases from J, with 9 bases in between. Caucasian, healthy and from Russia, the donors were aged between 6 and 90. Every donor contributed about 10 milliliters of peripheral blood by blood draw. Isolating PBMCs gave at least 6.5 million of these cells per sample. The chain recombines TRBV25-1 with TRBJ1-1; D remains ambiguous. The sequence was collected from a woman aged 55-69 years in good health. Sequenced input: blood. The CDR3 region has the DNA TGTGCCAGCAGTGAATGGCCCACGGACACTGAAGCTTTCTTT. Its translation is CASSEWPTDTEAFF.